This is a list of T cell receptor beta chains from one sample in a study of T cells expressing NK-cell markers. TCRdb reanalyzed the 5' RACE reads, giving one entry per CDR3 protein sequence and no DNA. Here the sample table reports 300,000 or so distinct CDR3 sequences. The sequenced material came from blood T cells: a sorted CD56 or NKG2C T cell subset, CD4+ or CD8+ T cells, or bulk PBMC T cells (not recorded which). These receptors were obtained from a woman between 18 and 70 years old in good health. The CDR3 runs from the conserved cysteine through the conserved F or W.

TRBV20-1,TRBJ1-5,CSAGVDGESSPQHF
TRBV7-2,TRBJ2-1,CASSFTSGIYEQFF
TRBV14,TRBJ2-5,CASRPDSQETQYF
TRBV20-1,TRBJ2-1,CSASRVVAGAYNEQFF
TRBV5-1,TRBJ1-4,CASSSGRTNEKLFF
TRBV20-1,TRBJ2-5,CSASPSGRGETQYF
TRBV12-3/TRBV12-4,TRBJ2-5,CASSGRDTQETQYF
TRBV19,TRBJ1-5,CASSFPANQPQHF
TRBV20-1,TRBJ2-4,CSASGRGPRVDIQYF
TRBV4-1,TRBJ2-3,CASSQAWRGSTDTQYF
TRBV4-3,TRBJ2-3,CASSQEALPGGSTDTQYF
TRBV6-2/TRBV6-3,TRBJ2-7,CASSYSSGAWYEQYF
TRBV7-2,TRBJ2-1,CASSLPQGAYNEQFF
TRBV19,TRBJ1-5,CASSAGHQSNQPQHF
TRBV5-1,TRBJ2-3,CASSLGVRPDTQYF
TRBV29-1,TRBJ2-3,CSESSGVDTQYF
TRBV12-3/TRBV12-4,TRBJ1-1,CASIDRGRGTEAFF
TRBV19,TRBJ1-4,CASSIPQATNEKLFF
TRBV3-1,TRBJ2-5,CASSSGLARGTQYF
TRBV5-6,TRBJ2-5,CASSFDRVETQYF
TRBV7-3,TRBJ2-2,CASSLGGGAAGELFF
TRBV20-1,TRBJ1-6,CSAPRDGNSPLHF
TRBV9,TRBJ1-2,CASSAQGPNYGYTF
TRBV7-2,TRBJ1-5,CASSLGEGRNQPQHF
TRBV7-2,TRBJ1-4,CASSTHRATNEKLFF
TRBV20-1,TRBJ1-5,CSARALDRGPQHF
TRBV7-2,TRBJ2-5,CASSWGQGFSETQYF
TRBV6-2/TRBV6-3,TRBJ2-3,CASSYRLVGTDTQYF